This TCR beta chain was sequenced for a study of Ad26.COV2.S vaccination and SARS-CoV-2 variants. Treatment: around 19 received Ad26.COV2.S at low or high dose, single or two shots; about 5 received placebo; per-sample allocation not given. The samples were gathered on day 63 after the first injection of vaccine or placebo. Using immunoSEQ multiplex PCR, the repertoire was profiled, and TCRdb retains in-frame clones only, with some absent. This sample has 410,000 or so clones, with around 93% found just once. Per the germline V gene, CDR1 is LNHDA and CDR2 is SQIVND (reference sequence). The CDR3 extends over 12 amino acids. The V gene end was trimmed by 10 bases and the J gene end by 7 bases; junction bases not matched to a gene: 6.

The sequencing used peripheral blood, collected in a trial of Ad26.COV2.S vaccine versus placebo. This clonotype was sampled from a person between 18 and 65 years old who received the Ad26.COV2.S COVID-19 vaccine or a placebo. The chain couples TRBV19 to TRBJ2-7; 11 nucleotides line up with TRBD1. For the CDR3, the DNA is TGTGCCACCATGGGACAGGGGGGAGAGCAGTACTTC. Its protein is CATMGQGGEQYF.